Here is one T cell receptor beta chain with its context. Its antigen remains unknown. 60 Vbeta and 13 Jbeta primers were used in PCR. Profiling relied on immunoSEQ multiplex PCR, and the TCRdb table lists in-frame clones only, not all of them. The sample shows about 270,000 clones, more than 55% of them seen only once. This entry comes from a study of cytomegalovirus exposure and HLA in healthy donors. Overall study results and limits: A later analysis found common viral pathogens apparently linked to several of the most significant clusters.

Sequencing input: PBMCs. The clonotype comes from a female donor in good health and CMV-seronegative.

CDR3 bases: TGTGCCAGCAGTGTTCCTCAAGCGGGCGAGCAGTACTTC. This gives the protein CASSVPQAGEQYF. J is TRBJ2-7 and V is TRBV6-1; weak D call: TRBD2 (6 bases). V was pared by 4 bases and J by 6 bases, with 13 bases between. CDR1 and CDR2 (germline): MNHNS, SASEGT. This CDR3 comprises 13 residues.